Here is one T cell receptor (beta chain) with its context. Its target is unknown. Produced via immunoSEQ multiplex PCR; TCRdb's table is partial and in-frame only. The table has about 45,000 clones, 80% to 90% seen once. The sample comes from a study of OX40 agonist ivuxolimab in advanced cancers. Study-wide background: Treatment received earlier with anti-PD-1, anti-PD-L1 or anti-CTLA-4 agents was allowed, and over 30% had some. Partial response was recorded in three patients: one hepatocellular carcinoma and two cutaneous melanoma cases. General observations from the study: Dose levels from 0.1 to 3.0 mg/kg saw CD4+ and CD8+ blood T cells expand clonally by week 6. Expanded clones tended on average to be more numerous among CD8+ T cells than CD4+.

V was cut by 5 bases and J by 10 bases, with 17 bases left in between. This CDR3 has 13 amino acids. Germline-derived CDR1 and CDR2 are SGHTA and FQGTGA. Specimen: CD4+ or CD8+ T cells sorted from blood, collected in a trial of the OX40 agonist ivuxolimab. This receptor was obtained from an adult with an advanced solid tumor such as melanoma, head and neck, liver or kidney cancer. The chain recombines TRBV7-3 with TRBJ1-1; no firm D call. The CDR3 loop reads CASSVSLGGVAFF. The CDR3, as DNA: TGTGCCAGCAGCGTCAGTCTTGGCGGAGTAGCTTTCTTT.